Listed here are 19 T cell receptor beta chains from one sample, sequenced in a study of blood T cell repertoires in COVID-19. This table comes from immunoSEQ multiplex PCR, and its TCRdb copy is limited to in-frame clones, with some not included. The sample lists some 160,000 clones, over 75% occurring once. The sequenced material came from PBMCs or T cells enriched from blood (not recorded which). The source is a woman between 45 and 65 years old who had recovered from COVID-19.

This CDR3 is CASSLSGGEKLFF. CDR3 DNA: TGTGCCAGCAGCTTATCAGGAGGGGAAAAACTGTTTTTT. The gene calls are TRBV7-3 and TRBJ1-4; D not certain. With 2 bases removed from V and 8 bases from J, the gap between germline ends came to 9 bases. This CDR3 comprises 13 residues. Germline CDR1 reads SGHTA; CDR2 reads FQGTGA.

The gene calls are TRBV7-2 and TRBJ2-7; TRBD1 matches 10 bases. Trimming cost V 3 bases and J 1 base; bases outside gene matches: 12. Per the germline V gene, CDR1 is SGHTA and CDR2 is FQGNSA. This CDR3 spans 18 amino acids. CDR3 in DNA: TGTGCCAGCAGCTTGACAGGGGGCCGGGGGCTCGTATCCTACGAGCAGTACTTC. Residues: CASSLTGGRGLVSYEQYF. Together with reference TRBV7-2 and TRBJ2-7, the CDR3 gives the full variable domain: GAGVSQSPSNKVTEKGKDVELRCDPISGHTALYWYRQSLGQGLEFLIYFQGNSAPDKSGLPSDRFSAERTGGSVSTLTIQRTQQEDSAVYLCASSLTGGRGLVSYEQYFGPGTRLTVT.

The chain carries TRBV12-5 and TRBJ2-7, with 7 bases fitting TRBD1. This CDR3 spans 14 amino acids. After removal of 3 bases from V and 0 bases from J, the junction contained 2 bases not matched to a gene. Germline-derived CDR1 and CDR2 are LGHNT and FRNRAP. CDR3 coding DNA: TGTGCTAGTGGTTTCCGACAGGGCTCCTACGAGCAGTACTTC. Protein product: CASGFRQGSYEQYF.

The chain joins TRBV5-8 to TRBJ1-3; no clear D. This CDR3 contains 15 residues. Germline V gene sequence: CDR1 SGHTS, CDR2 YDEGEE. V was trimmed by 4 bases and J by 0 bases, leaving 11 bases between them. CDR3 sequence: CASSPGLISGNTIYF. CDR3 DNA: TGTGCCAGCAGCCCAGGACTGATCTCTGGAAACACCATATATTTT.

The rearrangement joins TRBV7-6 to TRBJ1-2; TRBD1 matches 8 bases. V was pared by 5 bases and J by 6 bases, with 5 bases of the junction left unmatched. The CDR3 is 13 residues long. Germline CDR1 is SGHVS and CDR2 is FNYEAQ. The CDR3 nucleotides are TGTGCCAGCAGCCCCGGGACAGGCAATGGCTACACCTTC. It is translated as CASSPGTGNGYTF.

The CDR3 DNA sequence: TGCAGTGCTAGGACATTAGGCTACACCTTC. Protein sequence: CSARTLGYTF. The V and J genes are TRBV20-1 and TRBJ1-2; D call uncertain. The germline V gene has CDR1 DFQATT and CDR2 SNEGSKA (reference sequence). The length of the CDR3 is 10 residues. The V and J ends lost 3 bases and 8 bases respectively, with 7 bases between them.

The chain recombines TRBV2 with TRBJ1-2, with 7 bases that match TRBD1. Unmatched junction bases numbered 8, after V lost 7 bases and J lost 3 bases. CDR1 SNHLY and CDR2 FYNNEI come from the germline V gene. The CDR3 is 14 residues long. CDR3 in amino acids: CASTDDRVDYGYTF. For the CDR3, the DNA is TGTGCCAGCACCGATGACAGGGTTGACTATGGCTACACCTTC.

Only one count was recorded for this clone. V gene TRBV18 combines with J gene TRBJ1-2, with D hard to call. CDR1 and CDR2 from the germline V gene are KGHSH and LQKENI. V was pared by 3 bases and J by 1 base, with 9 bases between. CDR3 size: 14 residues. CDR3: CASSPGSLNYGYTF. The CDR3 DNA follows: TGTGCCAGCTCACCGGGCAGTCTTAACTATGGCTACACCTTC.

The chain uses TRBV7-8 and TRBJ2-5; D unresolved. The CDR3 loop spans 12 amino acids. V was clipped by 0 bases and J by 5 bases, with 4 bases between them. The germline V gene has CDR1 SGHVS and CDR2 FQNEAQ. The CDR3 spells CASSLARETQYF. For the CDR3, the DNA is TGTGCCAGCAGCTTAGCCAGGGAGACCCAGTACTTC.

The chain recombines TRBV18 with TRBJ2-7; 8 bases are a match to TRBD1. This CDR3 contains 17 residues. CDR1 KGHSH and CDR2 LQKENI come from the germline V gene. V lost 0 bases and J lost 2; bases outside the gene matches: 9. The CDR3 nucleotides read TGTGCCAGCTCACCACCGGGTGTCCGGGACAGGACCTACGAGCAGTACTTC. Protein product: CASSPPGVRDRTYEQYF.

V is TRBV20-1 and J is TRBJ2-5; 10 bases are shared with TRBD1. V dropped 3 bases and J dropped 3; count of bases not matched to a gene: 4. The V gene's germline CDR1 is DFQATT and CDR2 SNEGSKA (reference sequence). The CDR3 is made up of 14 amino acids. The CDR3 spells CSASSGTGEETQYF. CDR3 in DNA: TGCAGTGCTAGTTCTGGGACAGGGGAAGAGACCCAGTACTTC.

The chain links TRBV18 to TRBJ2-7, with TRBD2 matching 13 bases. Looked up from germline, CDR1 is KGHSH and CDR2 is LQKENI. V shed 1 base and J 6 bases; nucleotides not matched to a gene: 6. CDR3 size: 16 residues. CDR3 amino acids: CASSPRTSGGLGEQYF. The CDR3 DNA is TGTGCCAGCTCACCACGGACTAGCGGGGGTCTCGGCGAGCAGTACTTC. Filled out from reference TRBV18 and TRBJ2-7, the complete variable domain reads NAGVMQNPRHLVRRRGQEARLRCSPMKGHSHVYWYRQLPEEGLKFMVYLQKENIIDESGMPKERFSAEFPKEGPSILRIQQVVRGDSAAYFCASSPRTSGGLGEQYFGPGTRLTVT.

The CDR3 coding sequence is TGTGCCAGCAGCTTCCTAGGAACCCAGTACTTC. Its translation: CASSFLGTQYF. The V gene is TRBV7-2, the J gene TRBJ2-5, with D uncertain. Trimming stripped 3 bases from V and 8 bases from J, with 7 bases between. The germline V gene has CDR1 SGHTA and CDR2 FQGNSA. The CDR3 contains 11 residues.

In its sample, this clone was seen a few times. The chain is built from TRBV27 and TRBJ1-1, with D hard to call. The CDR3 is made up of 14 amino acids. Trimming left V 3 bases short and J 0 bases short, with 8 bases between. Per the germline V gene, CDR1 is MNHEY and CDR2 is SMNVEV (reference sequence). CDR3 DNA sequence: TGTGCCAGCAGTTTCTCTGGAGTGAACACTGAAGCTTTCTTT. It codes for CASSFSGVNTEAFF.

The chain uses TRBV5-3 and TRBJ2-1; possible D gene TRBD1, 6 bases. TRBV5-3 is classed as an ORF, of uncertain function. This CDR3 is built from 14 residues. The V end was cut by 0 bases, the J end by 2 bases, with 6 bases between. The CDR3 sequence: CARSLGGPYNEQFF. Here the CDR3 DNA reads TGTGCCAGAAGCTTGGGGGGGCCCTACAATGAGCAGTTCTTC.

The J gene is TRBJ2-7, the V gene TRBV4-3; TRBD1 matches at 12 bases. CDR1 and CDR2 (germline): LGHNA, YSLEER. There are 16 residues in the CDR3. The V and J ends lost 4 bases and 5 bases, in that order; junction bases with no gene match: 9. This CDR3 reads CASSPTAGQGAHEQYF. The CDR3 nucleotides are TGCGCCAGCAGCCCAACAGCGGGACAGGGGGCCCACGAGCAGTACTTC.

This chain uses TRBV7-2 with TRBJ2-7, with 9 bases that match TRBD1. Germline lookup yields CDR1 SGHTA and CDR2 FQGNSA. The V and J ends lost 4 bases and 6 bases, in that order; junction bases with no gene match: 10. There are 15 residues in the CDR3. The CDR3 region has the DNA TGTGCCAGCAGCTCACCGGGACAGGGAGTGGGCGAGCAGTACTTC. Translating gives CASSSPGQGVGEQYF. The variable domain in full, with the rest retrieved from reference TRBV7-2 and TRBJ2-7, is GAGVSQSPSNKVTEKGKDVELRCDPISGHTALYWYRQSLGQGLEFLIYFQGNSAPDKSGLPSDRFSAERTGGSVSTLTIQRTQQEDSAVYLCASSSPGQGVGEQYFGPGTRLTVT.

The V and J genes are TRBV27 and TRBJ2-1; D may be TRBD2 (5 bases). CDR3 length: 17 amino acids. V was cut by 7 bases and J by 2 bases, with 21 bases left in between. CDR1 MNHEY and CDR2 SMNVEV come from the germline V gene (reference sequence). CDR3 sequence reads: CASTYMGAGITYNEQFF. CDR3 DNA: TGTGCCAGCACCTATATGGGCGCGGGTATAACCTACAATGAGCAGTTCTTC.

This clone came up a few times. V and J are TRBV18 and TRBJ2-7; a possible D gene is TRBD2 (6 bases). This CDR3 contains 13 residues. Per germline, CDR1 KGHSH and CDR2 LQKENI. Trimming removed 8 bases at V and 0 bases at J, with 11 bases between. In DNA form, the CDR3 reads TGTGCCAGCACCCCGGGACTCTCCTACGAGCAGTACTTC. Encoded protein: CASTPGLSYEQYF.